The rows below give T cell receptor beta chains drawn from one sample of a study of blood T cell repertoires in COVID-19. This table comes from immunoSEQ multiplex PCR, and its TCRdb copy is limited to in-frame clones, with some not included. Among roughly 250,000 clones listed, about 85% were seen once. The sequencing sample was made of peripheral blood. The receptors here all came from a human donor with COVID-19, enrolled during active disease. The donor label of this sample is uncertain. The CDR3 runs from the conserved cysteine through the conserved F or W. D genes are given only for firm matches. Clone size is stated in some rows and not others, as once, few, many or a class when expanded.

CDR3 protein: CSVGEQGESPLHF
CDR3 DNA: TGCAGCGTGGGGGAACAGGGGGAATCACCCCTCCACTTT
J gene: TRBJ1-6
V gene: TRBV29-1
D gene: TRBD1
clone size: .

CDR3 protein: CASSFGGGTDTQYF
CDR3 DNA: TGTGCCAGCAGCTTTGGCGGGGGCACAGATACGCAGTATTTT
J gene: TRBJ2-3
V gene: TRBV11-1
D gene: .
clone size: .

CDR3 protein: CASSMVAGRNEQFF
CDR3 DNA: TGTGCCAGTAGTATGGTGGCAGGGAGGAATGAGCAGTTCTTC
J gene: TRBJ2-1
V gene: TRBV19
D gene: .
clone size: .

CDR3 protein: CASSQGVAGGGSYEQYF
CDR3 DNA: TGTGCCAGCAGCCAAGGTGTAGCGGGCGGGGGGTCCTACGAGCAGTACTTC
J gene: TRBJ2-7
V gene: TRBV4-2
D gene: TRBD2
clone size: .

CDR3 protein: CASSFTSNTEAFF
CDR3 DNA: TGCGCCAGCAGCTTTACATCGAACACTGAAGCTTTCTTT
J gene: TRBJ1-1
V gene: TRBV5-1
D gene: .
clone size: .

CDR3 protein: CASSLAKVGLYEQYF
CDR3 DNA: TGTGCCAGCAGCTTAGCGAAGGTGGGGCTATACGAGCAGTACTTC
J gene: TRBJ2-7
V gene: TRBV7-2
D gene: .
clone size: .

CDR3 protein: CASSRTELNTEAFF
CDR3 DNA: TGCGCCAGCAGCCGGACAGAGTTGAACACTGAAGCTTTCTTT
J gene: TRBJ1-1
V gene: TRBV4-1
D gene: .
clone size: .

CDR3 protein: CASSPEWANYGYTF
CDR3 DNA: TGTGCCAGCAGCCCGGAGTGGGCTAACTATGGCTACACCTTC
J gene: TRBJ1-2
V gene: TRBV7-8
D gene: .
clone size: .

CDR3 protein: CASSHPQGRYTEAFF
CDR3 DNA: TGTGCCAGCAGCCATCCCCAGGGCAGGTACACTGAAGCTTTCTTT
J gene: TRBJ1-1
V gene: TRBV3-1/TRBV3-2
D gene: .
clone size: .

CDR3 protein: CSGRPSGSVTDTQYF
CDR3 DNA: TGCAGCGGGAGACCTAGCGGGAGTGTAACAGATACGCAGTATTTT
J gene: TRBJ2-3
V gene: TRBV29-1
D gene: TRBD2
clone size: few

CDR3 protein: CASSFSDTSYEQYF
CDR3 DNA: TGTGCCAGCAGTTTTTCGGACACGTCCTACGAGCAGTACTTC
J gene: TRBJ2-7
V gene: TRBV27
D gene: .
clone size: once

CDR3 protein: CASSSPWGQRERGSYNEQFF
CDR3 DNA: TGTGCCAGCAGTTCCCCCTGGGGCCAGCGGGAGAGGGGCTCCTACAATGAGCAGTTCTTC
J gene: TRBJ2-1
V gene: TRBV28
D gene: TRBD2
clone size: .

CDR3 protein: CASGDFSGITDTQYF
CDR3 DNA: TGTGCCAGCGGGGATTTTAGCGGGATCACAGATACGCAGTATTTT
J gene: TRBJ2-3
V gene: TRBV25-1
D gene: TRBD2
clone size: once

CDR3 protein: CASSFDRGFQETQYF
CDR3 DNA: TGTGCCAGCAGCTTTGACAGGGGATTCCAAGAGACCCAGTACTTC
J gene: TRBJ2-5
V gene: TRBV5-4
D gene: TRBD1
clone size: .

CDR3 protein: CASSLNRGGLNFSEQFF
CDR3 DNA: TGTGCCAGCAGCTTAAATCGGGGGGGACTAAACTTTAGTGAGCAGTTCTTC
J gene: TRBJ2-1
V gene: TRBV7-3
D gene: TRBD2
clone size: .

CDR3 protein: CASRDTLGEQYF
CDR3 DNA: TGTGCCAGCAGGGATACCCTAGGCGAGCAGTACTTC
J gene: TRBJ2-7
V gene: TRBV2
D gene: .
clone size: .

CDR3 protein: CASSLGTANTGELFF
CDR3 DNA: TGCGCCAGCAGCTTGGGGACAGCGAACACCGGGGAGCTGTTTTTT
J gene: TRBJ2-2
V gene: TRBV5-1
D gene: .
clone size: .

CDR3 protein: CASSLTGGYNEQFF
CDR3 DNA: TGCGCCAGCAGCTTGACGGGAGGGTACAATGAGCAGTTCTTC
J gene: TRBJ2-1
V gene: TRBV5-1
D gene: TRBD2
clone size: .

CDR3 protein: CASSPGLAGENIQYF
CDR3 DNA: TGTGCCAGCAGCCCAGGACTAGCGGGAGAAAACATTCAGTACTTC
J gene: TRBJ2-4
V gene: TRBV9
D gene: TRBD2
clone size: .

CDR3 protein: CASSIDLGGDEKLFF
CDR3 DNA: TGTGCCAGTAGTATAGATCTCGGAGGAGATGAAAAACTGTTTTTT
J gene: TRBJ1-4
V gene: TRBV19
D gene: .
clone size: .

CDR3 protein: CASSIQTRNYGYTF
CDR3 DNA: TGTGCCAGCAGCATCCAAACGAGGAACTATGGCTACACCTTC
J gene: TRBJ1-2
V gene: TRBV9
D gene: .
clone size: once

CDR3 protein: CASSLGTGAPKGNYGYTF
CDR3 DNA: TGTGCCAGCAGTTTGGGGACAGGGGCCCCCAAAGGGAACTATGGCTACACCTTC
J gene: TRBJ1-2
V gene: TRBV6-2/TRBV6-3
D gene: TRBD1
clone size: .

CDR3 protein: CASSLAGTGLYGSYTF
CDR3 DNA: TGTGCCAGCAGCTTAGCGGGGACAGGCCTCTATGGTAGCTACACCTTC
J gene: TRBJ1-2
V gene: TRBV7-9
D gene: TRBD1
clone size: .

CDR3 protein: CASSPPGRRSYEQYF
CDR3 DNA: TGTGCCAGCAGTCCCCCCGGGAGGCGCTCCTACGAGCAGTACTTC
J gene: TRBJ2-7
V gene: TRBV27
D gene: TRBD2
clone size: few

CDR3 protein: CATHRQGINSYEQYF
CDR3 DNA: TGTGCCACCCACCGTCAGGGTATTAACTCCTACGAGCAGTACTTC
J gene: TRBJ2-7
V gene: TRBV28
D gene: .
clone size: .

CDR3 protein: CASSIVAGPNQPQHF
CDR3 DNA: TGTGCCAGTAGTATAGTGGCAGGGCCCAATCAGCCCCAGCATTTT
J gene: TRBJ1-5
V gene: TRBV19
D gene: .
clone size: .

CDR3 protein: CASTQLAEQFF
CDR3 DNA: TGTGCCAGCACACAACTAGCGGAGCAGTTCTTC
J gene: TRBJ2-1
V gene: TRBV11-2
D gene: TRBD2
clone size: .

CDR3 protein: CASSVRQRGAFF
CDR3 DNA: TGTGCCAGCAGTGTCCGACAGCGGGGGGCTTTCTTT
J gene: TRBJ1-1
V gene: TRBV12-3/TRBV12-4
D gene: .
clone size: .

CDR3 protein: CASSPPGLAGMETQYF
CDR3 DNA: TGTGCCAGCAGCCCCCCGGGACTAGCGGGAATGGAGACCCAGTACTTC
J gene: TRBJ2-5
V gene: TRBV7-9
D gene: TRBD2
clone size: .

CDR3 protein: CSVEARGPLNTGELFF
CDR3 DNA: TGCAGCGTTGAAGCGAGGGGGCCCCTGAACACCGGGGAGCTGTTTTTT
J gene: TRBJ2-2
V gene: TRBV29-1
D gene: TRBD1
clone size: .

CDR3 protein: CASSLATTSGEETQYF
CDR3 DNA: TGTGCCAGCAGCTTAGCTACGACTAGCGGGGAAGAGACCCAGTACTTC
J gene: TRBJ2-5
V gene: TRBV7-9
D gene: TRBD2
clone size: .